The 6 T cell receptor beta chains presented below share a single source sample, sequenced in a study of cytomegalovirus exposure and HLA in healthy donors. PCR used 60 Vbeta primers and 13 Jbeta primers. The protocol was immunoSEQ multiplex PCR, while the TCRdb copy is restricted to in-frame clones and leaves out a portion. The sample shows 110,000 to 150,000 clones, around two thirds of them seen only once. The sequenced sample was PBMCs. Receptors originate from a woman aged 55-69 years in good health and CMV-seropositive.

V gene TRBV6-5 combines with J gene TRBJ1-1; 7 bases align to TRBD1. Germline-derived CDR1 and CDR2 are MNHEY and SVGAGI. The CDR3 is made up of 14 amino acids. The junction had 3 bases not matched to a gene; V was cut back by 4 bases and J by 1 base. In DNA, the CDR3 is TGTGCCAGCAGTTCCGGGACAGCGAACACTGAAGCTTTCTTT. This codes for CASSSGTANTEAFF.

This chain connects TRBV30 to TRBJ1-1; the D gene is possibly TRBD1 (5 bases). The V gene lost 0 bases and the J gene lost 7 bases, with 15 bases spanning the gap. This CDR3 has 14 residues. CDR1 is GTSNPN, CDR2 SVGIG, per germline (reference sequence). The chain's CDR3 is CAWSVPGGKLEAFF. DNA of the CDR3: TGTGCCTGGAGTGTACCGGGGGGAAAGCTTGAAGCTTTCTTT.

In this sample, this clone turned up once. The rearrangement uses TRBV28 and TRBJ2-2, with TRBD2 identical over 11 bases. CDR3 length: 17 amino acids. V was pared by 6 bases and J by 7 bases, with 13 bases of the junction left unmatched. CDR1 is MDHEN and CDR2 is SYDVKM in the germline V gene. Here the CDR3 DNA reads TGTGCCAGCAGGAAACTAGCGGGAGTCCCCGGAGTCGGGGAGCTGTTTTTT. This sequence encodes CASRKLAGVPGVGELFF.

V is TRBV18 and J is TRBJ1-2; maybe TRBD1 (5 bases). Germline lookup yields CDR1 KGHSH and CDR2 LQKENI. The CDR3 is 15 residues long. Trimming took off 4 bases at V and 0 bases at J, with 12 bases between the two ends. In DNA, the CDR3 is TGTGCCAGCTCACTACAGGTAGACTCTAACTATGGCTACACCTTC. The encoded protein is CASSLQVDSNYGYTF.

The chain carries TRBV7-2 and TRBJ2-5; 9 bases map to TRBD2. CDR1 is SGHTA, CDR2 FQGNSA, per germline. This CDR3 has 18 amino acids. The junction had 16 bases not matched to a gene; V was cut back by 3 bases and J by 5 bases. The CDR3 nucleotides are TGTGCCAGCAGCTTTGACTCCCACTTTAGCGGGAGTGGGGAGACCCAGTACTTC. Amino acids: CASSFDSHFSGSGETQYF.

This clone appeared a single time. This chain connects TRBV5-1 to TRBJ2-3; 9 nucleotides align to TRBD2. J was trimmed by 4 bases and V by 6 bases; bases with no gene match: 12. CDR1 and CDR2 (germline): SGHRS, YFSETQ. CDR3 length: 16 amino acids. For the CDR3, the DNA is TGCGCCAGCAAGGAGGGCGTAGCGGGAGTAGCAGATACGCAGTATTTT. This sequence encodes CASKEGVAGVADTQYF.